This T cell receptor (beta chain) was sequenced for a study of blood T cell repertoires in COVID-19. Study-wide background: The United States, Italy and Spain provided the acute and convalescent COVID-19 samples.

Method: immunoSEQ multiplex PCR; TCRdb's copy keeps in-frame clones and lacks some. The data hold 300,000 to 450,000 clones, with roughly 91% observed a single time. The source is a woman under 30 who had recovered from COVID-19. Material for sequencing was PBMCs or T cells enriched from blood (not recorded which).

The CDR3 coding sequence is TGTGCCAGCAGTCGGGAAAAGTACTATGGCTACACCTTC. This sequence encodes CASSREKYYGYTF. The chain combines TRBV2 with TRBJ1-2; D unclear. Germline values: CDR1 SNHLY, CDR2 FYNNEI. The V gene lost 5 bases and the J gene lost 3 bases, with 10 bases spanning the gap. The CDR3 loop spans 13 amino acids.